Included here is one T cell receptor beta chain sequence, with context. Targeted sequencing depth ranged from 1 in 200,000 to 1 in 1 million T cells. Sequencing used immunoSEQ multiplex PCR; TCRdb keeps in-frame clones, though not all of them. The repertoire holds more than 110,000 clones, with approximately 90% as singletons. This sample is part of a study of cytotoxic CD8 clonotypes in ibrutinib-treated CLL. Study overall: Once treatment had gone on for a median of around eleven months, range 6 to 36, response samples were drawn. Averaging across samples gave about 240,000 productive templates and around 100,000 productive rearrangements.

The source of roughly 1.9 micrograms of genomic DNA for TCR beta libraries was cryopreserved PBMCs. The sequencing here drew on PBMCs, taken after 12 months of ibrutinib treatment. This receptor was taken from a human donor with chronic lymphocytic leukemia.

CDR3 sequence reads: CASSLEETGTFEQYF. As DNA, the CDR3 is TGTGCCAGCAGCTTAGAAGAGACAGGGACCTTCGAGCAGTACTTC. The rearrangement uses TRBV13 and TRBJ2-7, with TRBD1 identical over 7 bases. Germline V gene lookup returns CDR1 PRHDT and CDR2 FYEKMQ (reference sequence). The trim removed 1 base at V and 6 bases at J, leaving 9 bases unmatched. CDR3 length: 15 amino acids.